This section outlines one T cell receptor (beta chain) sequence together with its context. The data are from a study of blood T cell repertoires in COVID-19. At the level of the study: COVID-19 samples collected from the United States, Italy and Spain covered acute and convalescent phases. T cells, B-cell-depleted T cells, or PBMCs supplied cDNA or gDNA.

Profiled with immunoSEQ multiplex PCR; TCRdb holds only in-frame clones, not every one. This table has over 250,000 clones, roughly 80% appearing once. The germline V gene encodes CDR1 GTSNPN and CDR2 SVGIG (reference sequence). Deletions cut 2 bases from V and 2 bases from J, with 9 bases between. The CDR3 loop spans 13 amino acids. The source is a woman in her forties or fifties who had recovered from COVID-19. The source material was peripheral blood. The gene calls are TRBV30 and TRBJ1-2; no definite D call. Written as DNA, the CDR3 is TGTGCCTGGAGTCCATGGGCAAACTATGGCTACACCTTC. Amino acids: CAWSPWANYGYTF.